This T cell receptor beta chain was recovered during a study of T cell changes during pregnancy in multiple sclerosis. Assay used: immunoSEQ multiplex PCR; TCRdb lists only in-frame clones, some missing. The table shows around 30,000 clones, with roughly nine tenths occurring only once. The sequence was collected from a female donor with multiple sclerosis, enrolled in a pregnancy study. Sequencing was performed on CD8+ T cells from peripheral blood mononuclear cells, taken in the second trimester of pregnancy.

Written as DNA, the CDR3 is TGTGCCACCTACGGGGGGATCGATGAGCAGTTCTTC. This encodes CATYGGIDEQFF. V gene TRBV2 combines with J gene TRBJ2-1, with 7 bases aligning to TRBD2. CDR3 size: 12 residues. CDR1 and CDR2 (germline): SNHLY, FYNNEI. The V segment lost 10 bases and the J segment 8 bases; nucleotides outside the gene matches: 8.